Many counts were recorded for the clone carrying this TCR beta chain. TCR beta CDR3 region amplification was performed from RNA transcripts. Carried out on the TCR CDR3, a first-round RT-PCR used the HTBI primer set. One entry per CDR3 protein, called by TCRdb with MiXCR from the multiplex PCR reads. Of under 650,000 distinct CDR3 sequences in the sample, about 17% are singletons; the top ten hold around 4%. V was shortened by 6 bases and J by 4 bases, with 11 bases between the two germline ends. CDR1 and CDR2 from the germline V gene are MDHEN and SYDVKM. The CDR3 extends over 13 amino acids. The data stem from a study of T cells in Graves' hyperthyroidism and ophthalmopathy.

The chain employs TRBV28 and TRBJ2-3; D may be TRBD1 (5 bases). This sequence was found in a woman aged 30 to 39 with Graves' hyperthyroidism. The source material was blood. CDR3 protein: CASRPEGADTQYF. In nucleotides, the CDR3 is TGTGCCAGCAGACCAGAAGGGGCAGATACGCAGTATTTT.